The 8 T cell receptor beta chains listed next were all sequenced from one sample in a study of beta chain features in type 1 diabetes. Expressed TCRB transcripts were sequenced, since all the RNA that had been isolated was reverse transcribed. Assay: immunoSEQ multiplex PCR; the TCRdb copy retains only in-frame clones and omits some. The table has roughly 150,000 clones, 11% seen once. The sequencing sample was made of central memory CD4+ T cells from blood. The receptors come from a man younger than 30 in good health.

This clone was counted ten times or more. The gene calls are TRBV7-2 and TRBJ2-7; tentative D call: TRBD1 (6 bases). V was clipped by 0 bases and J by 3 bases, with 9 bases between them. Germline V gives CDR1 SGHTA, CDR2 FQGNSA. The CDR3 runs 14 residues. CDR3 sequence (DNA): TGTGCCAGCAGCTTAGCCCCCAGGGGCTACGAGCAGTACTTC. This sequence encodes CASSLAPRGYEQYF.

This clone was seen a handful of times. The chain recombines TRBV7-2 with TRBJ2-2, with D perhaps being TRBD1 or TRBD2 (5 bases each). V was pared by 5 bases and J by 0 bases, with 22 bases between. The length of the CDR3 is 19 residues. Per germline, CDR1 SGHTA and CDR2 FQGNSA. CDR3 nucleotide sequence: TGTGCCAGCAGCCGAGGGTGGATGACCAGGGCAGCGAACACCGGGGAGCTGTTTTTT. The encoded protein is CASSRGWMTRAANTGELFF.

The V gene is TRBV27, the J gene TRBJ1-2; 8 bases are shared with TRBD1. The CDR3 covers 14 residues. With 4 bases clipped from V and 7 bases from J, the junction kept 8 bases outside the gene matches. Per the germline V gene, CDR1 is MNHEY and CDR2 is SMNVEV (reference sequence). CDR3 DNA: TGTGCCAGCAGTTCACCGGACAGGGTCGGTGGCTACACCTTC. Amino acids: CASSSPDRVGGYTF.

The V gene is TRBV7-2, the J gene TRBJ2-2; D unclear. V lost 5 bases and J 0 bases, leaving 4 bases between the germline ends. Germline V lookup: CDR1 SGHTA, CDR2 FQGNSA. The CDR3 spans 13 residues. The CDR3 bases are TGTGCCAGCAGCCCCGCGAACACCGGGGAGCTGTTTTTT. Translated, it gives CASSPANTGELFF.

The chain links TRBV7-2 to TRBJ2-7, with a weak D call TRBD1 (7 bases). Looked up from germline, CDR1 is SGHTA and CDR2 is FQGNSA. With 2 bases removed from V and 4 bases from J, the gap between germline ends came to 12 bases. CDR3 length: 14 residues. The CDR3 sequence: CASSLSRGQYEQYF. CDR3 nucleotides: TGTGCCAGCAGCTTATCGCGGGGACAGTACGAGCAGTACTTC.

This clone was detected a few times. This chain connects TRBV4-2 to TRBJ2-3; TRBD2 agrees at 8 bases. CDR1 and CDR2 from the germline V gene are LGHNA and YNFKEQ. V shed 0 bases and J 2 bases; nucleotides not matched to a gene: 7. CDR3 length: 17 amino acids. CDR3 sequence (DNA): TGTGCCAGCAGCCAAGAAGGCGGGGGGTCACCCACAGATACGCAGTATTTT. Amino acid sequence: CASSQEGGGSPTDTQYF.

The J gene is TRBJ2-4, the V gene TRBV29-1; D unclear. The CDR3 loop spans 15 amino acids. Deletions cut 3 bases from V and 0 bases from J, with 12 bases between. CDR1 and CDR2 from the germline V gene are SQVTM and ANQGSEA. In nucleotides, the CDR3 is TGCAGCGTTGAGATATACAGCCGAGCCAAAAACATTCAGTACTTC. Encoded protein: CSVEIYSRAKNIQYF.

The genes are TRBV7-2 and TRBJ2-7, with D maybe TRBD1 (6 bases). Germline CDR1 SGHTA, CDR2 FQGNSA. CDR3 size: 13 residues. V was shortened by 5 bases and J by 6 bases, with 14 bases between the two germline ends. CDR3 sequence: CASSQEQGSEQYF. CDR3 bases: TGTGCCAGCAGCCAAGAACAGGGATCCGAGCAGTACTTC.